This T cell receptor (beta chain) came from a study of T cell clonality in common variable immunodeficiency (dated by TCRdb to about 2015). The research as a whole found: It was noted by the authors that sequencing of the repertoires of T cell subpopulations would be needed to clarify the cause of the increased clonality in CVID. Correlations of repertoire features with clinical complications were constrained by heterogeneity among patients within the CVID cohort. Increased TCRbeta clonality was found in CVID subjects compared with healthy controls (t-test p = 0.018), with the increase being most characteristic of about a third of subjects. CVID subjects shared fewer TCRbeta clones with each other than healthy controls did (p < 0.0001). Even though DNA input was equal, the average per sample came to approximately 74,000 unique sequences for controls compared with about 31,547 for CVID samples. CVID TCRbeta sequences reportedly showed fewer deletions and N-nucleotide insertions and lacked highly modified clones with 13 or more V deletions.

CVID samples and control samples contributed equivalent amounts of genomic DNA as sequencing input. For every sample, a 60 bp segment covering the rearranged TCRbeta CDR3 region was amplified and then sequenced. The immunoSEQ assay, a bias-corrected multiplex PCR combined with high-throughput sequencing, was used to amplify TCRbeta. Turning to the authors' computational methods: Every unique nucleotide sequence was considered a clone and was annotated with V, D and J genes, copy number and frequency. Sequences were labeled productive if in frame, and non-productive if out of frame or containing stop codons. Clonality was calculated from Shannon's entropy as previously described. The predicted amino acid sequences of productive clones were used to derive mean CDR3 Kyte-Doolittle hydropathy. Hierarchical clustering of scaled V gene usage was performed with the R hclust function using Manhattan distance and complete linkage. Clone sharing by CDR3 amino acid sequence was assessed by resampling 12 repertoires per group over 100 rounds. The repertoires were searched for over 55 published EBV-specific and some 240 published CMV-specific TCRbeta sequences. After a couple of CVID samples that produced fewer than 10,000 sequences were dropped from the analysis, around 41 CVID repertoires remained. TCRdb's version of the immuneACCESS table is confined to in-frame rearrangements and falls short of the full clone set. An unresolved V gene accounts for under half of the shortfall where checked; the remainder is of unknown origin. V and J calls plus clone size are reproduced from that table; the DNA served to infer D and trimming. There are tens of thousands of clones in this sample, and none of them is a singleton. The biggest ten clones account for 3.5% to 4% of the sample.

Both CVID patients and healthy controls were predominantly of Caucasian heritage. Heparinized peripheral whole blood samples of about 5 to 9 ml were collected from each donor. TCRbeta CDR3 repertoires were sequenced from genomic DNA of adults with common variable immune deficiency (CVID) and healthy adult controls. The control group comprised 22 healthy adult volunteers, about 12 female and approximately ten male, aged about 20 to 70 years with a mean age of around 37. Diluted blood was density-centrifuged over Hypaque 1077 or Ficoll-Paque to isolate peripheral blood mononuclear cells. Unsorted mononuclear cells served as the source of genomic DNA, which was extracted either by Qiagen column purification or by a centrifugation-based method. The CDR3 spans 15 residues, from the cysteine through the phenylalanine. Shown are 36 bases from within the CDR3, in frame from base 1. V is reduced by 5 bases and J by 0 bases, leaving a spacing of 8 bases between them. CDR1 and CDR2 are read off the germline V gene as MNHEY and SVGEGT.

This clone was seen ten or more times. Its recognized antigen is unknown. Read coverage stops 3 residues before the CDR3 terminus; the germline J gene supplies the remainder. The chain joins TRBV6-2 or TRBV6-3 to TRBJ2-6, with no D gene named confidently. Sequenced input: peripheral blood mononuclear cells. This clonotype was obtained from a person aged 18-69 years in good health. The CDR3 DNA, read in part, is TGTGCCAGCAGTATGTTATACTCTGGGGCCAACGTC. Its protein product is CASSMLYSGANV. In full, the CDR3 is CASSMLYSGANVLTF.